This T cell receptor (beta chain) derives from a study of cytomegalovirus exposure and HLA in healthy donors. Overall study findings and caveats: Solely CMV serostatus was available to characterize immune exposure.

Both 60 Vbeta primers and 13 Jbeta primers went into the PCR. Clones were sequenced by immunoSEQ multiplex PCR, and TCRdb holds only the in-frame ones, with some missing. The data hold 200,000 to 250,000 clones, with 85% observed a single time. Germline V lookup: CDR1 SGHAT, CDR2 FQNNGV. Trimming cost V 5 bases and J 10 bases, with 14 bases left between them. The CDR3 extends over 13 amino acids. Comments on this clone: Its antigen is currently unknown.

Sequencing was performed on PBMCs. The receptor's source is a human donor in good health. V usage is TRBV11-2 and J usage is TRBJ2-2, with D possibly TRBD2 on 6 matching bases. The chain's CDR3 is CASSRPGVAELFF. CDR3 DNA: TGTGCCAGCAGCCGACCGGGAGTCGCGGAGCTGTTTTTT.